A single sample is the source of the 18 T cell receptor beta chains below, sequenced in a study of blood T cell repertoires in COVID-19. Sequencing used immunoSEQ multiplex PCR; TCRdb keeps in-frame clones, though not all of them. The sample contains more than 95,000 clones, approximately 82% of which appear only once. The sequenced material came from peripheral blood. The source is a woman older than 75 with acute or convalescent COVID-19.

This clone was picked up many times. The rearrangement uses TRBV7-2 and TRBJ1-1, with D tentatively TRBD1 (6 bases). The CDR3 is 14 residues long. Germline CDR1 is SGHTA and CDR2 is FQGNSA. V shed 3 bases and J shed 0 bases, with 8 bases lying between them. The CDR3 here is CASSFNRVNTEAFF. The CDR3 bases are TGTGCCAGCAGCTTTAACAGGGTGAACACTGAAGCTTTCTTT.

This clone occurred once. The rearrangement uses TRBV7-9 and TRBJ2-6; 8 bases map to TRBD1. Trimming took 8 bases from V and 0 from J; bases not matched to a gene: 12. Germline CDR1 is SEHNR and CDR2 is FQNEAQ (reference sequence). The CDR3 is made up of 18 amino acids. The CDR3, as DNA: TGTGCCAGCGAAGCACCGGGACAGGCTTCCTCTGGGGCCAACGTCCTGACTTTC. Residues: CASEAPGQASSGANVLTF. Using reference TRBV7-9 and TRBJ2-6 for the parts outside the CDR3, the full variable domain is DTGVSQNPRHKITKRGQNVTFRCDPISEHNRLYWYRQTLGQGPEFLTYFQNEAQLEKSRLLSDRFSAERPKGSFSTLEIQRTEQGDSAMYLCASEAPGQASSGANVLTFGAGSRLTVL.

This chain uses TRBV5-4 with TRBJ1-1, with D uncertain. This CDR3 spans 14 amino acids. Trimming stripped 3 bases from V and 3 bases from J, with 12 bases between. Germline-derived CDR1 and CDR2 are SGHNT and YYREEE (reference sequence). CDR3 bases: TGTGCCAGCAGCTATTTAATGCGTGACACTGAAGCTTTCTTT. This sequence encodes CASSYLMRDTEAFF.

The gene calls are TRBV27 and TRBJ2-7, with 8 positions matching TRBD1. CDR1 and CDR2 from the germline V gene are MNHEY and SMNVEV (reference sequence). The J segment lost 4 bases and the V segment lost 2 bases, leaving 10 bases of the junction unmatched. The CDR3 is 16 amino acids. CDR3 region: CASSLKPAGGGYEQYV. The DNA for the CDR3 is TGTGCCAGCAGTTTAAAACCGGCAGGGGGCGGGTACGAGCAGTACGTC.

The genes are TRBV9 and TRBJ1-4; possibly TRBD1 for D (5 bases). Germline values: CDR1 SGDLS, CDR2 YYNGEE. V was cut by 5 bases and J by 8 bases, with 13 bases left in between. The CDR3 spans 13 residues. CDR3 in DNA: TGTGCCAGCAGTAGGGGTTTAGGGGAAAAACTGTTTTTT. Residues: CASSRGLGEKLFF.

The chain recombines TRBV7-9 with TRBJ2-2, with 9 positions matching TRBD1. The J segment lost 5 bases and the V segment lost 6 bases, leaving 4 bases of the junction unmatched. CDR1 SEHNR and CDR2 FQNEAQ come from the germline V gene (reference sequence). The CDR3 has 14 amino acids. The CDR3 bases are TGTGCCAGCAGGAGACAGGGGGGAACCGGGGAGCTGTTTTTT. Its protein is CASRRQGGTGELFF.

This clone was seen once. A junction boundary mismatches the germline segment, possibly from a read error. V gene TRBV15 combines with J gene TRBJ2-7; the match to TRBD2 covers 10 bases. The CDR3 length is 17 residues. The germline CDR1 and CDR2 sequences are LNHNV and YYDKDF (reference sequence). CDR3 DNA sequence: TGTGCCACCAACAGACCGACCCTAGCGGGAGTGCCCTACGAGCAGTACTTC. It encodes CATNRPTLAGVPYEQYF.

The chain combines TRBV28 with TRBJ2-7, with D maybe TRBD1 (6 bases). V lost 5 bases to trimming and J lost 2 bases, with 13 bases between them. From germline, CDR1 is MDHEN and CDR2 SYDVKM. The CDR3 sequence is 14 residues long. CDR3 region: CASSPSGDAYEQYF. The CDR3 region has the DNA TGTGCCAGCAGTCCCTCAGGGGATGCCTACGAGCAGTACTTC.

In nucleotides, the CDR3 is TGCAGCGTGAGCCAGGGGGCAGGCTACAATGAGCAGTTCTTC. Its protein product is CSVSQGAGYNEQFF. The chain recombines TRBV29-1 with TRBJ2-1, with 8 bases identical to TRBD1. CDR3 length: 14 residues. Germline CDR1 is SQVTM and CDR2 is ANQGSEA. Trimming cost V 6 bases and J 3 bases; bases outside gene matches: 7.

This clone was counted a single time. The chain recombines TRBV19 with TRBJ2-5, with D perhaps TRBD1 (5 bases). Germline CDR1 and CDR2: LNHDA and SQIVND (reference sequence). Trimming shortened V by 2 bases and J by 0 bases, and 13 bases separated the two germline ends. The CDR3 consists of 16 residues. The CDR3 region is CASSITTTDDQETQYF. The CDR3 DNA reads as TGTGCCAGTAGTATAACCACGACAGACGACCAAGAGACCCAGTACTTC.

The chain couples TRBV6-6 to TRBJ2-1; 8 positions match TRBD1. The CDR3 totals 16 residues. Unmatched junction bases numbered 9, after V lost 0 bases and J lost 8 bases. CDR1 and CDR2 (germline): MNHNY, SVGAGI (reference sequence). The CDR3 coding sequence is TGTGCCAGCAGTTACTCGATGGGGACAGGTAGCTATGAGCAGTTCTTC. This gives the protein CASSYSMGTGSYEQFF.

The CDR3 sequence: CASSFEVDQPQHF. The DNA for the CDR3 is TGTGCCAGCAGTTTCGAGGTCGATCAGCCCCAGCATTTT. This chain links TRBV12-3 or TRBV12-4 with TRBJ1-5; D is unresolved. This CDR3 has 13 residues. V was cut by 3 bases and J by 5 bases, with 8 bases left in between.

This clone was seen a few times. This sequence joins TRBV28 and TRBJ2-1; 7 nucleotides align to TRBD2. Germline V lookup: CDR1 MDHEN, CDR2 SYDVKM. V lost 3 bases to trimming and J lost 0 bases; unmatched junction nucleotides: 5. CDR3 length equals 16 residues. The CDR3 sequence is CASSLGGIDSYNEQFF. In nucleotides, the CDR3 is TGTGCCAGCAGTTTGGGGGGGATAGACTCCTACAATGAGCAGTTCTTC.

This chain uses TRBV18 with TRBJ2-7; D perhaps matches TRBD1 (5 bases). Germline assignment: CDR1 KGHSH and CDR2 LQKENI. The length of the CDR3 is 15 residues. Trimming left V 3 bases short and J 6 bases short, with 18 bases between. Here the CDR3 DNA reads TGTGCCAGCTCACCTTCCGTGACAGTCCAGTCCGAGCAGTACTTC. Its translation is CASSPSVTVQSEQYF.

The rearrangement uses TRBV5-4 and TRBJ2-5, with TRBD2 matching over 15 bases. This CDR3 region has 16 residues. Germline V lookup: CDR1 SGHNT, CDR2 YYREEE (reference sequence). V lost 4 bases to trimming and J lost 4 bases; unmatched junction nucleotides: 5. The CDR3 protein is CASSRGLAGGVETQYF. CDR3 bases: TGTGCCAGCAGCCGTGGACTAGCGGGAGGGGTAGAGACCCAGTACTTC.

The V and J genes are TRBV10-3 and TRBJ2-2, with D perhaps TRBD1 (5 bases). Trimming removed 4 bases from V and 4 bases from J, with 13 bases in between. The CDR3 totals 15 residues. Germline assignment: CDR1 ENHRY and CDR2 SYGVKD. For the CDR3, the DNA is TGTGCCATCAGTGGTAAAGGGGCCCCCACCGGGGAGCTGTTTTTT. Its protein product is CAISGKGAPTGELFF.

The rearrangement links TRBV18 to TRBJ2-7, with D tentatively TRBD2 (6 bases). Germline-derived CDR1 and CDR2 are KGHSH and LQKENI. This CDR3 is built from 14 residues. Trimming took off 4 bases at V and 1 base at J, with 11 bases between the two ends. CDR3: CASSLAEGSYEQYV. The DNA of the CDR3 is TGTGCCAGCTCACTAGCGGAAGGTTCCTACGAGCAGTACGTC.

The chain has TRBV28 and TRBJ1-1; D perhaps matches TRBD1 (5 bases). CDR1 and CDR2 (germline): MDHEN, SYDVKM. This CDR3 spans 15 amino acids. Trimming shortened V by 6 bases and J by 4 bases, and 18 bases separated the two germline ends. CDR3 amino acids: CASRPRRWGGTEAFF. DNA for the CDR3: TGTGCCAGCAGACCCAGGAGATGGGGGGGCACTGAAGCTTTCTTT.